One sample yielded the 21 T cell receptor beta chains listed below, sequenced in a study of cytomegalovirus exposure and HLA in healthy donors. The PCR ran on 60 Vbeta and 13 Jbeta primers. TCRdb's table, derived via immunoSEQ multiplex PCR, lists solely in-frame clones and lacks some. The sample has under 300,000 clones, about four fifths seen once; the top ten hold about 2%. The sequenced material came from PBMCs. The receptor source for this set is a woman between 40 and 55 years old in good health and CMV-seropositive.

The chain is built from TRBV7-9 and TRBJ1-2; D ambiguous. CDR3 length equals 15 residues. The germline V gene encodes CDR1 SEHNR and CDR2 FQNEAQ (reference sequence). V was cut by 5 bases and J by 7 bases, with 20 bases left in between. The CDR3 DNA is TGTGCCAGCAGCCACCGCGCCAGACAAGCTCGTGGCTACACCTTC. Translating it yields CASSHRARQARGYTF.

This sequence joins TRBV9 and TRBJ1-6, with TRBD1 matching over 9 bases. The V gene's germline CDR1 is SGDLS and CDR2 YYNGEE. V lost 2 bases to trimming and J lost 10 bases; unmatched junction nucleotides: 7. This CDR3 region has 15 residues. The DNA of the CDR3 is TGTGCCAGCAGCGTTGGGGGGACAGGGTTCTCACCCCTCCACTTT. Its translation is CASSVGGTGFSPLHF.

This rearrangement joins TRBV25-1 to TRBJ2-1, with TRBD1 identical over 7 bases. With V trimmed by 7 bases and J by 5 bases, 11 bases remained unmatched. The CDR3 runs to 15 residues. Per the germline V gene, CDR1 is MGHDK and CDR2 is SYGVNS. The CDR3 is CASIARGQVDNEQFF. In DNA, the CDR3 is TGTGCCAGCATCGCCCGAGGACAGGTCGACAATGAGCAGTTCTTC.

This clone was seen more than once but under ten times. The chain has TRBV30 and TRBJ2-3; D possibly corresponds to TRBD2 (5 bases). CDR1 and CDR2 (germline): GTSNPN, SVGIG (reference sequence). V shed 5 bases and J shed 4 bases, with 7 bases lying between them. The CDR3 consists of 11 residues. The CDR3 loop reads CAWGGPDTQYF. CDR3 DNA sequence: TGTGCCTGGGGAGGCCCAGATACGCAGTATTTT.

This clone occurred a few times. This chain connects TRBV2 to TRBJ1-2; TRBD1 aligns across 7 bases. CDR1 is SNHLY, CDR2 FYNNEI, per germline. CDR3 length equals 14 residues. Unmatched junction bases numbered 4, after V lost 2 bases and J lost 4 bases. This CDR3 reads CASSEQGVGYGYTF. In DNA, the CDR3 is TGTGCCAGCAGTGAACAGGGGGTTGGCTATGGCTACACCTTC.

J is TRBJ2-7 and V is TRBV19, with D maybe TRBD2 (6 bases). This CDR3 has 14 amino acids. CDR1 LNHDA and CDR2 SQIVND come from the germline V gene (reference sequence). The V end was cut by 9 bases, the J end by 9 bases, with 24 bases between. The DNA of the CDR3 is TGTGCCAGCAGCTCCCGGGACTCACCCAGGAGGCAGTACTTC. Its translation: CASSSRDSPRRQYF.

This clone was recorded only once. CDR3 amino acids: CAWSTQGARDTQYF. Written as DNA, the CDR3 is TGTGCCTGGAGTACACAGGGGGCGCGGGATACGCAGTATTTT. V is TRBV30 and J is TRBJ2-3; 9 bases match TRBD1. The CDR3 consists of 14 residues. The germline V gene has CDR1 GTSNPN and CDR2 SVGIG (reference sequence). V was clipped by 2 bases and J by 6 bases; unmatched bases: 6.

This chain joins TRBV7-6 and TRBJ2-7, with 7 bases that match TRBD2. The V and J ends lost 4 bases and 2 bases, in that order; junction bases with no gene match: 8. This CDR3 region has 15 residues. Germline CDR1 SGHVS, CDR2 FNYEAQ. The chain's CDR3 is CASSYNGGGAYEQYF. The CDR3 DNA follows: TGTGCCAGCAGCTACAATGGTGGGGGGGCCTACGAGCAGTACTTC. The full variable domain, with the rest looked up from reference TRBV7-6 and TRBJ2-7, is GAGVSQSPRYKVTKRGQDVALRCDPISGHVSLYWYRQALGQGPEFLTYFNYEAQQDKSGLPNDRFSAERPEGSISTLTIQRTEQRDSAMYRCASSYNGGGAYEQYFGPGTRLTVT.

The rearrangement joins TRBV29-1 to TRBJ2-3; possible D gene TRBD2, 5 bases. Germline V gene lookup returns CDR1 SQVTM and CDR2 ANQGSEA. Trimming removed 5 bases from V and 7 bases from J, with 16 bases in between. The CDR3 runs 13 residues. This chain's CDR3 is CSVLTEGPHTQYF. The DNA of the CDR3 is TGCAGCGTTTTGACCGAGGGCCCACATACGCAGTATTTT.

In the case of this clone: Other DNA sequences in this sample translate to the same CDR3. The J gene is TRBJ2-3, the V gene TRBV30; 8 bases are shared with TRBD2. In germline, CDR1 is GTSNPN, CDR2 SVGIG (reference sequence). The V and J ends lost 5 bases and 3 bases, in that order; junction bases with no gene match: 1. This CDR3 region has 12 residues. CDR3 in amino acids: CAWGLATDTQYF. CDR3 nucleotides: TGTGCCTGGGGACTAGCTACAGATACGCAGTATTTT.

The gene calls are TRBV19 and TRBJ1-5; TRBD1 might be the D (5 bases). This CDR3 is 15 amino acids long. The V gene's germline CDR1 is LNHDA and CDR2 SQIVND (reference sequence). Trimming pared 3 bases from V and 3 bases from J, leaving 12 bases between. CDR3 protein: CASSMGRGANQPQHF. The CDR3 nucleotides read TGTGCCAGTAGTATGGGGAGGGGCGCCAATCAGCCCCAGCATTTT.

This clone was seen only a few times. The V gene is TRBV25-1, the J gene TRBJ1-5, with a possible D match to TRBD1 (5 bases). V shed 3 bases and J shed 0 bases, with 9 bases lying between them. This CDR3 contains 15 residues. Looked up from germline, CDR1 is MGHDK and CDR2 is SYGVNS. CDR3 DNA sequence: TGTGCCAGCAGTGATAGGGGCAATAGCAATCAGCCCCAGCATTTT. It codes for CASSDRGNSNQPQHF.

This sequence joins TRBV7-9 and TRBJ2-2; D might be TRBD2 (6 bases). This CDR3 is built from 15 residues. Trimming pared 5 bases from V and 6 bases from J, leaving 16 bases between. CDR1 and CDR2 (germline): SEHNR, FQNEAQ (reference sequence). The CDR3 loop is CASSNPLTGAGELFF. The CDR3 region has the DNA TGTGCCAGCAGCAACCCGTTGACGGGGGCCGGGGAGCTGTTTTTT.

The gene calls are TRBV18 and TRBJ2-7, with D maybe TRBD1 (6 bases). The CDR3 covers 13 residues. Germline V gene sequence: CDR1 KGHSH, CDR2 LQKENI. V was shortened by 3 bases and J by 6 bases, with 12 bases between the two germline ends. The CDR3 DNA reads as TGTGCCAGCTCACCTACAGGGATCGGCGAGCAGTACTTC. The encoded protein is CASSPTGIGEQYF.

This clone was seen only once. The chain recombines TRBV30 with TRBJ1-5, with no clear D. CDR1 GTSNPN and CDR2 SVGIG come from the germline V gene (reference sequence). The V gene lost 3 bases and the J gene lost 1 base, with 10 bases spanning the gap. The CDR3 has 14 residues. The CDR3 nucleotides are TGTGCCTGGAGAGAAGGAGACAGCAATCAGCCCCAGCATTTT. It yields the protein CAWREGDSNQPQHF. Full variable domain (rest looked up from reference TRBV30 and TRBJ1-5): SQTIHQWPATLVQPVGSPLSLECTVEGTSNPNLYWYRQAAGRGLQLLFYSVGIGQISSEVPQNLSASRPQDRQFILSSKKLLLSDSGFYLCAWREGDSNQPQHFGDGTRLSIL.

The genes are TRBV4-1 and TRBJ2-2; TRBD1 might be the D (6 bases). From germline, CDR1 is MGHRA and CDR2 YSYEKL. The V end was cut by 0 bases, the J end by 7 bases, with 15 bases between. The CDR3 length is 16 residues. The chain's CDR3 is CASSQDRAGAGGELFF. In DNA, the CDR3 is TGCGCCAGCAGCCAAGATCGCGCAGGGGCTGGCGGGGAGCTGTTTTTT.

This clone was seen a single time. The chain uses TRBV6-1 and TRBJ2-7; D not resolved. CDR3 length: 14 amino acids. V gave up 1 base and J gave up 3 bases, with 10 bases separating them. Germline loops: CDR1 MNHNS, CDR2 SASEGT. The CDR3 reads CASSEVFQRYEQYF. The CDR3 coding sequence is TGTGCCAGCAGTGAAGTTTTTCAGCGCTACGAGCAGTACTTC.

This chain uses TRBV28 with TRBJ1-4, with a tentative D call TRBD1 (5 bases). CDR1 and CDR2 (germline): MDHEN, SYDVKM. The CDR3 is made up of 12 amino acids. The V and J ends lost 6 bases and 3 bases respectively, with 5 bases between them. The CDR3 nucleotides are TGTGCCAGCAGGGGGCCTAATGAAAAACTGTTTTTT. Its protein is CASRGPNEKLFF.

The V gene is TRBV6-1, the J gene TRBJ2-3; a possible D gene is TRBD2 (5 bases). The CDR3 covers 15 residues. Germline lookup yields CDR1 MNHNS and CDR2 SASEGT. V dropped 8 bases and J dropped 3 bases, with 18 bases sitting between them. CDR3 region: CASLPVREFTDTQYF. The CDR3 nucleotides read TGTGCCAGCTTACCTGTGAGGGAGTTTACAGATACGCAGTATTTT.

This rearrangement joins TRBV5-6 to TRBJ1-4, with D maybe TRBD1 (6 bases). Trimming shortened V by 1 base and J by 3 bases, and 10 bases separated the two germline ends. The CDR3 spans 15 residues. CDR1 and CDR2 from the germline V gene are SGHDT and YYEEEE. CDR3 protein: CASSLRGNPNEKLFF. The CDR3 DNA reads as TGTGCCAGCAGCTTGAGGGGGAATCCTAATGAAAAACTGTTTTTT.

The V call is TRBV2, the J call TRBJ2-1, with D maybe TRBD2 (7 bases). The germline V and J ends were trimmed by 2 bases and 9 bases, with 17 bases remaining between them. CDR3 length: 15 amino acids. CDR1 is SNHLY and CDR2 is FYNNEI in the germline V gene. CDR3 in DNA: TGTGCCAGCAGTGAAATTAGGGGGGGGGATAGTGAGCAGTTCTTC. Protein product: CASSEIRGGDSEQFF.